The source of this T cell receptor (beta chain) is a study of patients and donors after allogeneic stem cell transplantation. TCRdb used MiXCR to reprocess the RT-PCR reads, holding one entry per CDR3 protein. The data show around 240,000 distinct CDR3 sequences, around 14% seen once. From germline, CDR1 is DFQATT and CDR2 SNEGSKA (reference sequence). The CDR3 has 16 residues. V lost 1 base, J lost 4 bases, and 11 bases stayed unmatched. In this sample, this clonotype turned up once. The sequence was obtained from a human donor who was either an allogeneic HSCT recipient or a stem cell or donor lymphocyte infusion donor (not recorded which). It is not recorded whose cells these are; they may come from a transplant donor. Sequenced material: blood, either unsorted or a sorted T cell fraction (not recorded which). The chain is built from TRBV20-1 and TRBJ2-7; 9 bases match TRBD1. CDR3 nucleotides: TGCAGTGCTAGAGGGGACAGGGTAGGGTTTGTTTACGAGCAGTACTTC. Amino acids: CSARGDRVGFVYEQYF.